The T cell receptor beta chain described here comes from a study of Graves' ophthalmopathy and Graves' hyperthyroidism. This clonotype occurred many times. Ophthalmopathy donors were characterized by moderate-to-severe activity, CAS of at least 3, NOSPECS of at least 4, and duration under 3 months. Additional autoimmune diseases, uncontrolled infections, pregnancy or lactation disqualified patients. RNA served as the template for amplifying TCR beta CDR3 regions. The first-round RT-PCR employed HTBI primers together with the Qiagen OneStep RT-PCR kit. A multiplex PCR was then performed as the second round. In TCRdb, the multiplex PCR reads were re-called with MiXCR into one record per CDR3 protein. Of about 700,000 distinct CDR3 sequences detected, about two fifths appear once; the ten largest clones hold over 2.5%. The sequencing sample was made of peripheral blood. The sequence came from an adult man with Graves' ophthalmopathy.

The CDR3 sequence: CATSAPSRGLGTQYF. CDR3 coding DNA: TGTGCCACCAGTGCTCCATCCAGGGGGCTGGGGACCCAGTACTTC. This chain uses TRBV24-1 with TRBJ2-5; 8 bases are shared with TRBD1. Unmatched junction bases numbered 11, after V lost 5 bases and J lost 7 bases. The CDR3 consists of 15 residues. The germline V gene encodes CDR1 KGHDR and CDR2 SFDVKD.